These 15 T cell receptor beta chains came from one sample sequenced in a study. TCRdb re-derived calls from the RT-PCR reads in MiXCR, one entry per CDR3 protein. The repertoire holds hundreds of thousands of distinct CDR3 sequences, 14% seen once, with just over 3.5% in the top ten. The material sequenced was memory CD4+ T cells from blood. These receptors were collected from a female donor in good health, serving as a healthy control.

The chain has TRBV5-1 and TRBJ2-2, with D uncertain. The CDR3 has 11 residues. Trimming left V 3 bases short and J 13 bases short, with 10 bases between. Per the germline V gene, CDR1 is SGHRS and CDR2 is YFSETQ. DNA for the CDR3: TGCGCCAGCAGCTATCCAGAAGTGCTGTTTTTT. Translating it yields CASSYPEVLFF.

This clonotype was found many times. The chain has TRBV6-1 and TRBJ1-1; TRBD1 is a possible D gene (6 bases). The CDR3 extends over 16 amino acids. Looked up from germline, CDR1 is MNHNS and CDR2 is SASEGT. The V end was cut by 9 bases, the J end by 5 bases, with 25 bases between. The CDR3 reads CASRGGTGSSGTEAFF. DNA for the CDR3: TGTGCCAGTCGTGGGGGCACCGGGTCTTCGGGAACTGAAGCTTTCTTT.

This chain connects TRBV11-3 to TRBJ1-1; D unclear. This CDR3 region has 13 residues. CDR1 is SGHNT, CDR2 YENEEA, per germline. V lost 5 bases, J lost 4 bases, and 11 bases lay in between. CDR3 DNA: TGTGCCAGCAGCATAAACCGGGTCACTGAAGCTTTCTTT. Translation gives CASSINRVTEAFF. Looking up the rest from reference TRBV11-3 and TRBJ1-1 gives the full variable domain: EAGVVQSPRYKIIEKKQPVAFWCNPISGHNTLYWYLQNLGQGPELLIRYENEEAVDDSQLPKDRFSAERLKGVDSTLKIQPAELGDSAVYLCASSINRVTEAFFGQGTRLTVV.

The rearrangement uses TRBV7-2 and TRBJ1-1; D gene uncertain. Trimming took 2 bases from V and 1 from J, leaving 8 bases between them. The CDR3 extends over 14 amino acids. Per the germline V gene, CDR1 is SGHTA and CDR2 is FQGNSA. As DNA, the CDR3 is TGTGCCAGCAGCTTACGACACTCGAACACTGAAGCTTTCTTT. Protein: CASSLRHSNTEAFF.

A note on this clonotype: It may be a read error: a sequence one base away is much more abundant. V usage is TRBV5-1 and J usage is TRBJ1-1; D remains ambiguous. The V gene's germline CDR1 is SGHRS and CDR2 YFSETQ. This CDR3 is 13 amino acids long. The CDR3 DNA reads as TGCGCCAGCAGCGATGGGATGAACACTGAACCTTTCTTT. Its protein is CASSDGMNTEPFF.

This clonotype turned up a few times. The chain is built from TRBV9 and TRBJ1-2; maybe TRBD1 (6 bases). Germline-derived CDR1 and CDR2 are SGDLS and YYNGEE. V gave up 4 bases and J gave up 6 bases, with 16 bases separating them. This CDR3 spans 14 amino acids. The CDR3 reads CASSFRQAENGYTF. The CDR3 bases are TGTGCCAGCAGCTTCCGACAGGCGGAGAATGGCTACACCTTC.

This clonotype was seen a few times. The J gene is TRBJ1-2, the V gene TRBV20-1; weak D call: TRBD1 (6 bases). This CDR3 is built from 16 residues. Trimming stripped 1 base from V and 5 bases from J, with 20 bases between. Germline assignment: CDR1 DFQATT and CDR2 SNEGSKA (reference sequence). The CDR3 loop is CSARVPGHEFTYGYTF. DNA of the CDR3: TGCAGTGCTAGAGTCCCGGGACACGAATTTACTTATGGCTACACCTTC.

This clonotype has only a few counts. The gene calls are TRBV5-1 and TRBJ2-3; D might be TRBD1 (5 bases). This CDR3 has 15 amino acids. V gave up 3 bases and J gave up 0 bases, with 11 bases separating them. CDR1 and CDR2 (germline): SGHRS, YFSETQ. The CDR3 sequence: CASSYQGMSTDTQYF. CDR3 in DNA: TGCGCCAGCAGCTATCAGGGTATGAGCACAGATACGCAGTATTTT.

This clonotype appeared many times. The chain is built from TRBV4-1 and TRBJ2-7; D is possibly TRBD2 (5 bases). Looked up from germline, CDR1 is MGHRA and CDR2 is YSYEKL. Trimming stripped 4 bases from V and 2 bases from J, with 15 bases between. The CDR3 is 15 residues long. CDR3 in DNA: TGCGCCAGCAGCCTAAAATCGGGGTTCGCCTACGAGCAGTACTTC. The encoded protein is CASSLKSGFAYEQYF.

The chain recombines TRBV5-1 with TRBJ2-1, with a weak D call TRBD1 (5 bases). V was pared by 3 bases and J by 1 base, with 14 bases between. Germline V gene sequence: CDR1 SGHRS, CDR2 YFSETQ. The CDR3 is 16 residues long. The DNA of the CDR3 is TGCGCCAGCAGCTCGCAGCCGACAGATTCCTACAATGAGCAGTTCTTC. It is translated as CASSSQPTDSYNEQFF.

The CDR3 DNA follows: TGCAGTTACGGAGGGGGAGCTAGCGCCGAGCAGTACTTC. Translation gives CSYGGGASAEQYF. The chain combines TRBV20-1 with TRBJ2-7, with D tentatively TRBD1 or TRBD2 (6 bases each). Germline V gene data show CDR1 as DFQATT and CDR2 as SNEGSKA (reference sequence). CDR3 length: 13 amino acids. Trimming stripped 8 bases from V and 6 bases from J, with 20 bases between.

Only a few counts were recorded for this clonotype. The J gene is TRBJ2-2, the V gene TRBV19; the match to TRBD2 covers 10 bases. The germline CDR1 and CDR2 sequences are LNHDA and SQIVND (reference sequence). V lost 3 bases and J lost 5; bases outside the gene matches: 9. This CDR3 has 17 amino acids. CDR3 region: CASSIWLAGDRTGELFF. The CDR3 DNA follows: TGTGCCAGTAGTATCTGGCTAGCGGGAGATCGGACCGGGGAGCTGTTTTTT.

This clonotype was seen repeatedly, ten times or more. The CDR3 DNA follows: TGCGCCAGCAGCCAAAACACAGATACGCAGTATTTT. It specifies CASSQNTDTQYF. The genes are TRBV5-1 and TRBJ2-3, with no clear D. Germline V lookup: CDR1 SGHRS, CDR2 YFSETQ. There are 12 residues in the CDR3. V was clipped by 4 bases and J by 2 bases, with 5 bases between them.

The sample holds many counts of this clonotype. CDR3 coding DNA: TGCAGTGCTAGTAGGTCCAGCGCCAGTCAGCCCCAGCATTTT. It encodes CSASRSSASQPQHF. The chain combines TRBV20-1 with TRBJ1-5; D not resolved. Deletions cut 3 bases from V and 6 bases from J, with 15 bases between. The CDR3 spans 14 residues. The V gene's germline CDR1 is DFQATT and CDR2 SNEGSKA (reference sequence).

This clonotype was observed many times. This chain connects TRBV7-3 to TRBJ1-1; D call uncertain. Germline values: CDR1 SGHTA, CDR2 FQGTGA. The CDR3 is 14 residues long. Trimming took off 2 bases at V and 1 base at J, with 8 bases between the two ends. CDR3 sequence: CASSLHTENTEAFF. DNA of the CDR3: TGTGCCAGCAGCTTACATACAGAGAACACTGAAGCTTTCTTT.